The entry below gives a single T cell receptor beta chain sequence along with its context. This clone was observed a few times. The specificity of this receptor is unknown. No much larger clone exists at a distance of one base, and base qualities are not known. TCRbeta CDR3 regions were amplified from genomic DNA using the immunoSEQ Assay, a bias-controlled multiplex PCR. In the original analysis: Nucleated cell counts per sample were estimated from amplification of reference gene primers within the assay. To quantify the absolute abundance of each unique TCRbeta CDR3 rearrangement, sequence reads were collapsed and filtered. Productive Simpson clonality was computed per sample as the square root of Simpson's diversity index over productive rearrangements. TCRdb provides this immuneACCESS table in a form limited to in-frame rearrangements. Some clones are lacking; in checked studies, under half of them reflect an unresolved V gene, and why the rest are absent is not known. Clone size and the V and J calls come from that table; the DNA yielded D and trimming. The sample records about 180,000 clones, 80% to 90% of which are singletons. In total, the top ten clones hold approximately 2.5% of the sample.

This sample was included in a study of blood T cell repertoires in COVID-19 (TCRdb year 2020). A note on the overall study: Samples covering the acute and convalescent phases of COVID-19 were provided by collaborators in the United States, Italy and Spain. The repertoires were released in a freely available public database meant as a resource for research on the immune response to SARS-CoV-2. Subjects who had been exposed to COVID-19, were actively infected with it, or had recovered from it provided the deeply sampled blood TCRbeta repertoires that made up the dataset. The material from the prospective study consisted of cDNA or gDNA derived from T cells, B-cell-depleted T cells, or PBMCs. The sample metadata nearly always contained a de-identified subject ID, COVID-19 status, age in years and sex. The samples were drawn from the first 160 participants of the ongoing ImmuneRACE study and from 1,254 subjects provided by 6 global collaborators. Where available, HLA class I and class II types were obtained from metadata supplied by the sample provider rather than from assay-based typing.

The paper as a whole reports these results and caveats: How much clinical and demographic metadata was included differed by source and by participant, and the metadata was provided uncurated.

Enrolling through a virtual design, the prospective study's participants ranged in age from roughly 18 to 89 years and lived across 24 United States geographic areas. In the prospective study, participants were assigned to cohorts based on the clinical history participants reported in a screening survey and a study questionnaire. In the prospective study, mobile phlebotomists collected whole blood, serum and a nasopharyngeal or oropharyngeal swab from each participant. Prospective study participants could optionally give additional blood draws and questionnaires over a roughly 2-month period. Before DNA extraction, prospective study blood samples were shipped either frozen or at room temperature. Taken from the germline V gene, the CDR1 and CDR2 loops are SGDLS and YYNGEE. The CDR3 spans 13 residues, from the cysteine through the phenylalanine. The kept DNA is CDR3 alone, 39 bases in frame from the first base. Relative to germline, V is missing 7 bases and J is missing 5 bases, with 8 bases of the junction outside any gene match.

The sequence was obtained from a woman aged 40-49 years with acute COVID-19. Sequencing was performed on PBMCs or T cells enriched from blood (not recorded which). Recombination connected TRBV9 to TRBJ2-7; 8 junctional bases match TRBD1. The nucleotide sequence reads as follows: TGTGCCAGCGGGATGGACAGGGAGAACGAGCAGTACTTC. Translated, this is CASGMDRENEQYF.